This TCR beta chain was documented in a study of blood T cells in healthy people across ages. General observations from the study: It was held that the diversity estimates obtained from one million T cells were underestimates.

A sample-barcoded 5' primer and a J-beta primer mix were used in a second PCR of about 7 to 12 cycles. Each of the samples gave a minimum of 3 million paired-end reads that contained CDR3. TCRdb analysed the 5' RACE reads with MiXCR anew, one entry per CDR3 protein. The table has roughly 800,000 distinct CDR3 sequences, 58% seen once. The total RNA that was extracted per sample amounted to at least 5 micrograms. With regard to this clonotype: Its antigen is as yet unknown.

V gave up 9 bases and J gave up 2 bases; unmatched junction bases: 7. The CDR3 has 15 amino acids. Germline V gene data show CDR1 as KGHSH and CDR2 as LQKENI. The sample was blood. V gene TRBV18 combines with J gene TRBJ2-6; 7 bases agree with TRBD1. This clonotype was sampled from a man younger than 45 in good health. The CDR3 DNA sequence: TGTGCCAGTTCCATGCAGGGGGCTGGGGCCAACGTCCTGACTTTC. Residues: CASSMQGAGANVLTF.